Below, one T cell receptor (beta chain) is given with its context. What it recognizes is unknown. The junction departs from the called germline gene at one end, perhaps through a read error. Patients underwent thyroid surgery, and none had received any treatment before it. This specimen belongs to a study of metastatic and nonmetastatic thyroid tumors. The overall study: Comparison of repertoires was carried out across blood and tumor or nodule tissue from malignant and benign thyroid patients. Regarding the study as a whole: Relative to benign nodules, malignant thyroid tumors were reportedly characterized by significantly elevated TCR beta diversity in blood and tumor.

TCRdb reanalyzed the PCR reads with MiXCR. The sample lists tens of thousands of clones; around a fifth were seen once. Germline V gene data show CDR1 as SGHVS and CDR2 as FQNEAQ. The CDR3 contains 17 residues. This receptor was identified in a female donor with papillary thyroid cancer or a benign thyroid nodule (not recorded which). Some clones in this sample may be carry-over from other donors' samples. The chain is built from TRBV7-8 and TRBJ2-1; 9 nucleotides line up with TRBD1. The sequencing input was blood. The CDR3 loop reads CTSSLGRDGTGSDEQFF. The CDR3 DNA reads TGTACCAGCAGCTTAGGGAGGGACGGGACAGGGTCGGATGAGCAGTTCTTC. The variable domain in full, completed from reference TRBV7-8 and TRBJ2-1, reads GAGVSQSPRYKVAKRGQDVALRCDPISGHVSLFWYQQALGQGPEFLTYFQNEAQLDKSGLPSDRFFAERPEGSVSTLKIQRTQQEDSAVYLCTSSLGRDGTGSDEQFFGPGTRLTVL.